The 32 T cell receptor beta chains given below trace back to one sample, sequenced in a study of blood T cell repertoires in COVID-19. Measured with immunoSEQ multiplex PCR; TCRdb has only the in-frame clones, and not every one. The sample contains 95,000 to 150,000 clones, over 75% of which appear only once. The sequencing input was peripheral blood. Receptor source: a woman between 65 and 79 years old with acute or convalescent COVID-19.

V is TRBV18 and J is TRBJ1-1; no reliable D call. The V gene lost 1 base and the J gene lost 2 bases, with 14 bases spanning the gap. CDR1 is KGHSH, CDR2 LQKENI, per germline. The CDR3 has 16 amino acids. CDR3 region: CASSPRAGVSNTEAFF. CDR3 DNA: TGTGCCAGCTCACCACGGGCCGGGGTCTCTAACACTGAAGCTTTCTTT.

The CDR3 bases are TGTGCCAGTAGTAAGGACTTTAGCAATCAGCCCCAGCATTTT. Encoded protein: CASSKDFSNQPQHF. The V and J genes are TRBV19 and TRBJ1-5; D call uncertain. CDR3 size: 14 residues. CDR1 and CDR2 (germline): LNHDA, SQIVND (reference sequence). Trimming removed 4 bases from V and 0 bases from J, with 7 bases in between.

The chain joins TRBV19 to TRBJ2-1; D remains unclear. This CDR3 has 14 residues. The germline gives CDR1 LNHDA, CDR2 SQIVND (reference sequence). Trimming stripped 1 base from V and 5 bases from J, with 9 bases between. For the CDR3, the DNA is TGTGCCAGTAGTATAGTTGCGCCAAACAATGAGCAGTTCTTC. Protein: CASSIVAPNNEQFF.

The V gene is TRBV5-8, the J gene TRBJ1-1; D is perhaps TRBD1 (5 bases). The CDR3 is made up of 13 amino acids. CDR1 SGHTS and CDR2 YDEGEE come from the germline V gene. Between the trimmed V and J ends, which lost 6 bases and 1 base, there was a span of 10 bases. CDR3 sequence: CASIPRGNTEAFF. CDR3 nucleotide sequence: TGTGCCAGCATCCCAAGGGGGAACACTGAAGCTTTCTTT. Complete variable domain (other parts from reference TRBV5-8 and TRBJ1-1): EAGVTQSPTHLIKTRGQQATLRCSPISGHTSVYWYQQALGLGLQFLLWYDEGEERNRGNFPPRFSGRQFPNYSSELNVNALELEDSALYLCASIPRGNTEAFFGQGTRLTVV.

This sequence joins TRBV4-3 and TRBJ1-5; D possibly corresponds to TRBD1 (5 bases). CDR3 length equals 14 residues. Between the trimmed V and J ends, which lost 1 base and 4 bases, there was a span of 8 bases. Germline CDR1 and CDR2: LGHNA and YSLEER. The CDR3 spells CASSQVSGNQPQHF. Here the CDR3 DNA reads TGCGCCAGCAGCCAAGTATCAGGGAATCAGCCCCAGCATTTT.

This clone showed up just a few times. The junction departs from the called germline gene at one end, perhaps through a read error. CDR3 nucleotide sequence: TGCGCCAGCAACCAAAGGGACTGCAATCAGCCCCAGCATTTT. It specifies CASNQRDCNQPQHF. The V gene is TRBV4-1, the J gene TRBJ1-5; D perhaps matches TRBD1 (5 bases). This CDR3 region has 14 residues. Germline V CDR1 and CDR2: MGHRA, YSYEKL.

This clone came up a few times. The V gene is TRBV5-4, the J gene TRBJ1-1; the D is unclear. The CDR3 consists of 14 residues. V was trimmed by 5 bases and J by 4 bases, leaving 15 bases between them. In germline, CDR1 is SGHNT, CDR2 YYREEE (reference sequence). CDR3 bases: TGTGCCAGCAGTTCGGTGCCCAGGTTCACTGAAGCTTTCTTT. This codes for CASSSVPRFTEAFF. The complete variable domain, with remaining parts taken from reference TRBV5-4 and TRBJ1-1, reads ETGVTQSPTHLIKTRGQQVTLRCSSQSGHNTVSWYQQALGQGPQFIFQYYREEENGRGNFPPRFSGLQFPNYSSELNVNALELDDSALYLCASSSVPRFTEAFFGQGTRLTVV.

This clone has just one count. The rearrangement links TRBV19 to TRBJ2-5, with D hard to call. The V gene lost 6 bases and the J gene lost 4 bases, with 15 bases spanning the gap. CDR1 and CDR2 from the germline V gene are LNHDA and SQIVND (reference sequence). The CDR3 spans 14 residues. CDR3 in amino acids: CASRFDTKRETQYF. CDR3 nucleotide sequence: TGTGCCAGTAGATTCGACACGAAGAGAGAGACCCAGTACTTC.

In nucleotides, the CDR3 is TGTGCCAGCAGCTTAATGCAGGGGGCAGGACAGCCCCAGCATTTT. Protein: CASSLMQGAGQPQHF. This chain links TRBV7-2 with TRBJ1-5, with TRBD1 identical over 8 bases. Germline V gives CDR1 SGHTA, CDR2 FQGNSA. V lost 2 bases and J lost 7; bases outside the gene matches: 7. The CDR3 is 15 amino acids.

The chain's CDR3 is CASSLAGQGLIQQYV. The DNA of the CDR3 is TGTGCCAGCAGCTTGGCGGGCCAGGGGCTCATCCAGCAGTACGTC. V usage is TRBV5-6 and J usage is TRBJ2-7; D might be TRBD1 (6 bases). Germline V gene sequence: CDR1 SGHDT, CDR2 YYEEEE. This CDR3 is 15 amino acids long. V lost 0 bases and J 8 bases, leaving 18 bases between the germline ends.

The chain is built from TRBV11-3 and TRBJ2-2; D not resolved. This CDR3 comprises 14 residues. Trimming left V 3 bases short and J 4 bases short, with 9 bases between. The germline CDR1 and CDR2 sequences are SGHNT and YENEEA. CDR3 loop: CASSFDRSTGELFF. CDR3 nucleotides: TGTGCCAGCAGCTTTGATCGTAGCACCGGGGAGCTGTTTTTT. The entire variable domain, with the rest obtained from reference TRBV11-3 and TRBJ2-2, is as follows: EAGVVQSPRYKIIEKKQPVAFWCNPISGHNTLYWYLQNLGQGPELLIRYENEEAVDDSQLPKDRFSAERLKGVDSTLKIQPAELGDSAVYLCASSFDRSTGELFFGEGSRLTVL.

The chain joins TRBV29-1 to TRBJ1-1, with no clear D. This CDR3 region has 11 residues. Looked up from germline, CDR1 is SQVTM and CDR2 is ANQGSEA. V gave up 4 bases and J gave up 5 bases, with 8 bases separating them. The CDR3 region has the DNA TGCAGCGTTGTTTCCCTAACTGAAGCTTTCTTT. Its protein is CSVVSLTEAFF.

The chain combines TRBV11-2 with TRBJ2-3, with D perhaps matching TRBD2 (6 bases). The CDR3 consists of 16 residues. The V and J ends lost 5 bases and 3 bases respectively, with 18 bases between them. The germline CDR1 and CDR2 sequences are SGHAT and FQNNGV. Written as DNA, the CDR3 is TGTGCCAGCAGCCTAACCGCCGGGAGTTTGACAGATACGCAGTATTTT. As protein: CASSLTAGSLTDTQYF.

As to this clone: This sequence may be a read error, since a much larger clone differs from it by one base. The sample has other DNA sequences that encode this CDR3 too. This chain links TRBV9 with TRBJ2-3; D is perhaps TRBD1 (6 bases). The ends were cut back, 3 bases at V and 2 bases at J, with 10 bases in the middle. Germline lookup yields CDR1 SGDLS and CDR2 YYNGEE. The CDR3 contains 14 residues. The CDR3 loop reads CASSGGQYTDTQYF. Written as DNA, the CDR3 is TGTGCCAGCAGCGGAGGACAGTACACAGATACGCAGTATTTT. The whole variable domain, remainder taken from reference TRBV9 and TRBJ2-3, is DSGVTQTPKHLITATGQRVTLRCSPRSGDLSVYWYQQSLDQGLQFLIQYYNGEERAKGNILERFSAQQFPDLHSELNLSSLELGDSALYFCASSGGQYTDTQYFGPGTRLTVL.

The chain recombines TRBV11-3 with TRBJ1-1; D not certain. Trimming shortened V by 5 bases and J by 10 bases, and 14 bases separated the two germline ends. Germline assignment: CDR1 SGHNT and CDR2 YENEEA. The CDR3 sequence is 12 residues long. In DNA, the CDR3 is TGTGCCAGCAGCCTACGATCCCTAGTAGCTTTCTTT. Translated: CASSLRSLVAFF.

V usage is TRBV9 and J usage is TRBJ2-2; D unresolved. V lost 1 base and J lost 0, with 4 bases in between. CDR1 is SGDLS and CDR2 is YYNGEE in the germline V gene. The CDR3 length is 14 residues. As DNA, the CDR3 is TGTGCCAGCAGCGTACCATCGAACACCGGGGAGCTGTTTTTT. This translates into CASSVPSNTGELFF.

V usage is TRBV3-1 (or the pseudogene TRBV3-2) and J usage is TRBJ2-5, with a possible D match to TRBD1 (6 bases). The CDR3 runs to 11 residues. CDR1 and CDR2 from the germline V gene are LGHDT and YNNKEL (reference sequence). Trimming left V 8 bases short and J 5 bases short, with 9 bases between. CDR3 protein: CASQGLETQYF. The CDR3 nucleotides read TGTGCCAGCCAGGGGTTGGAGACCCAGTACTTC.

The V call is TRBV10-2, the J call TRBJ1-5, with 8 nucleotides matching TRBD1. The CDR3 is made up of 14 amino acids. The germline CDR1 and CDR2 sequences are WSHSY and SAAADI. V lost 3 bases, J lost 5 bases, and 3 bases stayed unmatched. Here the CDR3 DNA reads TGCGCCAGCAGTGATCCAGGGGGCGATCAGCCCCAGCATTTT. Its protein is CASSDPGGDQPQHF.

The CDR3 coding sequence is TGTGCCAGCAGTTCCTTTGACAAGAACACTGAAGCTTTCTTT. It encodes CASSSFDKNTEAFF. V and J are TRBV7-2 and TRBJ1-1, with D unresolved. CDR3 size: 14 residues. Germline CDR1 reads SGHTA; CDR2 reads FQGNSA. Trimming took off 6 bases at V and 1 base at J, with 12 bases between the two ends.

The CDR3 DNA is TGTGCCGGACAACAGGGTATAAGCACAGATACGCAGTATTTT. Protein sequence: CAGQQGISTDTQYF. The chain couples TRBV5-6 to TRBJ2-3, with a weak D call TRBD1 (6 bases). The CDR3 covers 14 residues. CDR1 is SGHDT and CDR2 is YYEEEE in the germline V gene. With 10 bases removed from V and 0 bases from J, the gap between germline ends came to 15 bases.

The J gene is TRBJ1-5, the V gene TRBV6-1; no reliable D call. This CDR3 comprises 17 residues. Germline CDR1 reads MNHNS; CDR2 reads SASEGT. Trimming pared 3 bases from V and 0 bases from J, leaving 15 bases between. CDR3 loop: CASSDDYGRISNQPQHF. CDR3 coding DNA: TGTGCCAGCAGTGACGACTATGGACGGATTAGCAATCAGCCCCAGCATTTT.

This chain joins TRBV5-1 and TRBJ2-7; 7 bases map to TRBD1. The germline V gene encodes CDR1 SGHRS and CDR2 YFSETQ. J was trimmed by 6 bases and V by 4 bases; bases with no gene match: 13. This CDR3 is 15 amino acids long. CDR3 amino acids: CASSPRTGASAEQYF. DNA of the CDR3: TGCGCCAGCAGCCCACGGACAGGTGCCTCTGCCGAGCAGTACTTC.

V usage is TRBV19 and J usage is TRBJ1-3; D is uncertain. Trimming cost V 3 bases and J 9 bases, with 12 bases left between them. The CDR3 sequence is 13 residues long. Germline V CDR1 and CDR2: LNHDA, SQIVND (reference sequence). CDR3 nucleotides: TGTGCCAGTAGTATTGGGGAGGAAAGCACCATATATTTT. Its translation is CASSIGEESTIYF.

This chain links TRBV7-2 with TRBJ2-2; TRBD1 matches 10 bases. CDR1 is SGHTA, CDR2 FQGNSA, per germline. The CDR3 contains 15 residues. The trim removed 5 bases at V and 5 bases at J, leaving 5 bases unmatched. CDR3 nucleotide sequence: TGTGCCAGCAGCCCAGGACAGGGGGTAACCGGGGAGCTGTTTTTT. It is translated as CASSPGQGVTGELFF.

The chain couples TRBV3-1 (or the pseudogene TRBV3-2) to TRBJ2-5; TRBD2 matches at 9 bases. V was clipped by 6 bases and J by 5 bases; unmatched bases: 4. Germline-derived CDR1 and CDR2 are LGHDT and YNNKEL (reference sequence). This CDR3 spans 13 amino acids. This chain's CDR3 is CASRRGGAETQYF. The CDR3 DNA sequence: TGTGCCAGCAGGCGGGGGGGCGCGGAGACCCAGTACTTC.

This clone has only one observation. The J gene is TRBJ2-5, the V gene TRBV25-1, with 10 nucleotides matching TRBD2. Germline assignment: CDR1 MGHDK and CDR2 SYGVNS. This CDR3 has 16 residues. Unmatched junction bases numbered 7, after V lost 5 bases and J lost 1 base. CDR3 protein: CASSPGTSAVQETQYF. CDR3 sequence (DNA): TGTGCCAGCAGTCCGGGGACTAGCGCTGTCCAAGAGACCCAGTACTTC.

The chain carries TRBV29-1 and TRBJ2-1, with 9 positions matching TRBD1. This CDR3 has 18 residues. V shed 4 bases, J shed 0 bases, and the junction held 13 bases outside the gene matches. CDR1 is SQVTM, CDR2 ANQGSEA, per germline. The chain's CDR3 is CSVVGTGLSGSSYNEQFF. Written as DNA, the CDR3 is TGCAGCGTTGTCGGGACAGGGCTTTCGGGAAGCTCCTACAATGAGCAGTTCTTC.

Written as DNA, the CDR3 is TGCGCCAGCAGCTTGGCGGGATCCTACGAGCAGTACTTC. It encodes CASSLAGSYEQYF. The chain recombines TRBV5-1 with TRBJ2-7; possibly TRBD2 for D (5 bases). The CDR3 is made up of 13 amino acids. Germline lookup yields CDR1 SGHRS and CDR2 YFSETQ. V gave up 0 bases and J gave up 1 base, with 5 bases separating them. Looking up the rest from reference TRBV5-1 and TRBJ2-7 gives the full variable domain: KAGVTQTPRYLIKTRGQQVTLSCSPISGHRSVSWYQQTPGQGLQFLFEYFSETQRNKGNFPGRFSGRQFSNSRSEMNVSTLELGDSALYLCASSLAGSYEQYFGPGTRLTVT.

This rearrangement joins TRBV7-2 to TRBJ1-1; TRBD1 is a possible D gene (5 bases). The CDR3 length is 15 residues. From germline, CDR1 is SGHTA and CDR2 FQGNSA. V gave up 2 bases and J gave up 0 bases, with 10 bases separating them. The CDR3, as DNA: TGTGCCAGCAGCTTAATGGGACTTCTGAACACTGAAGCTTTCTTT. This encodes CASSLMGLLNTEAFF.

This clone has only a few counts. The gene calls are TRBV11-3 and TRBJ2-1; the match to TRBD1 covers 10 bases. The CDR3 extends over 16 amino acids. Trimming took 3 bases from V and 5 from J; bases not matched to a gene: 7. CDR1 and CDR2 from the germline V gene are SGHNT and YENEEA. The CDR3, as DNA: TGTGCCAGCAGCTTGGGTCCGGGACAGGGGCACAATGAGCAGTTCTTC. Its protein is CASSLGPGQGHNEQFF.

CDR3 DNA: TGTGCCTGGAGTCGCTCAGGGATATCGGGTGGCTACACCTTC. It encodes CAWSRSGISGGYTF. The V call is TRBV30, the J call TRBJ1-2, with D perhaps matching TRBD1 (5 bases). The germline V gene encodes CDR1 GTSNPN and CDR2 SVGIG (reference sequence). This CDR3 contains 14 residues. The V gene lost 2 bases and the J gene lost 7 bases, with 17 bases spanning the gap.

CDR3 DNA: TGTGCCAGCAGCTCGGGGAGGGGGAGTTTATCCAATGAGCAGTTCTTC. Its protein product is CASSSGRGSLSNEQFF. The chain employs TRBV5-4 and TRBJ2-1; a weak D match, TRBD2 (7 bases). Trimming left V 3 bases short and J 6 bases short, with 19 bases between. The CDR3 is 16 residues long. Germline CDR1 reads SGHNT; CDR2 reads YYREEE (reference sequence).